This T cell receptor (beta chain) came from a study of blood T cell repertoires in COVID-19. Study processing details: Estimated nucleated cell counts came from reference gene primer amplification. Using immunoSEQ multiplex PCR, the repertoire was profiled, and TCRdb retains in-frame clones only, with some absent. V and J calls plus clone size are reproduced from that table; the DNA served to infer D and trimming. Of under 300,000 clones listed, over 80% are singletons. Trimming removed 0 bases from V and 5 bases from J, with 7 bases in between. The CDR3 loop spans 13 amino acids. The V gene's germline CDR1 is MNHEY and CDR2 SVGAGI.

The source of this sequence is a woman in her forties with acute or convalescent COVID-19. Material: peripheral blood. This rearrangement joins TRBV6-5 to TRBJ1-1, with a tentative D call TRBD1 (5 bases). DNA for the CDR3: TGTGCCAGCAGTTACTCGGAGGGGACTGAAGCTTTCTTT. It encodes CASSYSEGTEAFF.